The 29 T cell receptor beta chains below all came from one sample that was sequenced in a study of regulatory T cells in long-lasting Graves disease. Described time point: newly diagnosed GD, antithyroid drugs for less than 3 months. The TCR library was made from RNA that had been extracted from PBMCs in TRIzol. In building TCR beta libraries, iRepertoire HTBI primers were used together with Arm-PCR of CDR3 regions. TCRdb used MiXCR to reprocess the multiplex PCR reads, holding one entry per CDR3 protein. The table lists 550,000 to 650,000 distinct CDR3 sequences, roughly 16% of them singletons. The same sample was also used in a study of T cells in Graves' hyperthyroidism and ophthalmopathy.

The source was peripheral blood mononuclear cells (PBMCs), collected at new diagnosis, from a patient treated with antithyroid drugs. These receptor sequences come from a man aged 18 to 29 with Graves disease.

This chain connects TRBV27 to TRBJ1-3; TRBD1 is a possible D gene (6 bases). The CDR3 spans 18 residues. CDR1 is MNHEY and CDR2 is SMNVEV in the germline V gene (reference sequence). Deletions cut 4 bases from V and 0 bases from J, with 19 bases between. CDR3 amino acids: CASSSIARGGYSGNTIYF. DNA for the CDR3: TGTGCCAGCAGTTCCATCGCCCGAGGGGGTTACTCTGGAAACACCATATATTTT.

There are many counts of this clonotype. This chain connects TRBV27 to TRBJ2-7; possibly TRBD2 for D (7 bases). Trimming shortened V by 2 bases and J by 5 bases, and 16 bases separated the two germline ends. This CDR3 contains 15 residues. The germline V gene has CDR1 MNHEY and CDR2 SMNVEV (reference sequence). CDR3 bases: TGTGCCAGCAGTTTAGGAAAGGGGGGGTTGGACGAGCAGTACTTC. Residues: CASSLGKGGLDEQYF.

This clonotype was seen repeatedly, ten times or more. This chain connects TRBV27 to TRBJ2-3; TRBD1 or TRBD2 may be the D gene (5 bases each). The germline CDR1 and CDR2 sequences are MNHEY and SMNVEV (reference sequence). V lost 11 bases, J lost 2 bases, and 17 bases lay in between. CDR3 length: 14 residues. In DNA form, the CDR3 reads TGTGCCTCAAGAGAGGGGCGCTTCACAGATACGCAGTATTTT. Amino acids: CASREGRFTDTQYF.

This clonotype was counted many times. CDR3: CASSGGYTTEAFF. The CDR3 DNA sequence: TGTGCCAGCAGCGGCGGATATACCACTGAAGCTTTCTTT. V is TRBV11-2 and J is TRBJ1-1; D not certain. This CDR3 spans 13 amino acids. The V gene lost 5 bases and the J gene lost 4 bases, with 11 bases spanning the gap. Germline V gene data show CDR1 as SGHAT and CDR2 as FQNNGV.

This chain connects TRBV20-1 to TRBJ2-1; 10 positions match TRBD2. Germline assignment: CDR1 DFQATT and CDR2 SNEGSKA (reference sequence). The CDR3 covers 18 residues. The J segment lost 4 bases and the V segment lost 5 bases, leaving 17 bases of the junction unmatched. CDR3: CSAVAVGASGSNYNEQFF. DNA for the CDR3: TGCAGTGCTGTCGCGGTAGGTGCTAGCGGGAGCAATTACAATGAGCAGTTCTTC.

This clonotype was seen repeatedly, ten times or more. The CDR3 reads CSVRTGQGYEQYF. CDR3 bases: TGCAGCGTTCGAACGGGACAGGGTTACGAGCAGTACTTC. The chain carries TRBV29-1 and TRBJ2-7; 9 nucleotides align to TRBD1. CDR1 and CDR2 from the germline V gene are SQVTM and ANQGSEA. This CDR3 has 13 residues. Unmatched junction bases numbered 6, after V lost 5 bases and J lost 4 bases.

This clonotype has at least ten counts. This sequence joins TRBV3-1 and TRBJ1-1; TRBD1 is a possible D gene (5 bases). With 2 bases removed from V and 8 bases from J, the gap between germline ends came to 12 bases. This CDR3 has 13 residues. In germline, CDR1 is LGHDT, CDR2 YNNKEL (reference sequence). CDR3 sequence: CASSQPGLSEAFF. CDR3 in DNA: TGTGCCAGCAGCCAACCAGGGCTGTCCGAAGCTTTCTTT.

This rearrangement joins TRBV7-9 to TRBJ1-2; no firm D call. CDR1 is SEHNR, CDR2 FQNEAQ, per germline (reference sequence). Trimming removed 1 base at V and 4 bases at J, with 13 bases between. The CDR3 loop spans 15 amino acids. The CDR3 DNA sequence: TGTGCCAGCAGCTTAGGGCGGGCTGGGTTCTATGGCTACACCTTC. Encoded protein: CASSLGRAGFYGYTF.

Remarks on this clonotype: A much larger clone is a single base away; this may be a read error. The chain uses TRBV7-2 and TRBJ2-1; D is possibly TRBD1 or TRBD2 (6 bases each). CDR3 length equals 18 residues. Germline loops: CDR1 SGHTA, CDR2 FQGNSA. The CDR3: CASSPRGAGDFTYNDQFF. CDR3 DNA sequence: TGTGCCAGCAGCCCTCGAGGGGCAGGGGACTTCACCTACAATGATCAGTTCTTC.

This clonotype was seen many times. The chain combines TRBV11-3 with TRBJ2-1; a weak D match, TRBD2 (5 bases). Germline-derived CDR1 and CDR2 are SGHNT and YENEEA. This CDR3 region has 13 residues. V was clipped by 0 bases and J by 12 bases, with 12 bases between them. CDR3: CASSLEAGSPQFF. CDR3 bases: TGTGCCAGCAGCTTAGAGGCGGGCTCCCCGCAGTTCTTC.

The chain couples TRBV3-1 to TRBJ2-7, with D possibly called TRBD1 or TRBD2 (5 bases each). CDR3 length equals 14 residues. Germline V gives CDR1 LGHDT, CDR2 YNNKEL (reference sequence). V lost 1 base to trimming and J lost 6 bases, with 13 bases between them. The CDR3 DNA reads TGTGCCAGCAGCCAAGTGCGAGGGGTGGGCGAGCAGTACTTC. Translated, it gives CASSQVRGVGEQYF.

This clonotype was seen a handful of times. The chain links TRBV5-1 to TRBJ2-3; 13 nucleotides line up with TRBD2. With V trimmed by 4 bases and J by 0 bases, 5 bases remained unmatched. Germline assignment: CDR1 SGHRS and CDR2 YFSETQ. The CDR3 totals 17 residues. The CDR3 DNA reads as TGCGCCAGCAGCCCCGGACTAGCGGGGGCTAGCACAGATACGCAGTATTTT. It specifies CASSPGLAGASTDTQYF.

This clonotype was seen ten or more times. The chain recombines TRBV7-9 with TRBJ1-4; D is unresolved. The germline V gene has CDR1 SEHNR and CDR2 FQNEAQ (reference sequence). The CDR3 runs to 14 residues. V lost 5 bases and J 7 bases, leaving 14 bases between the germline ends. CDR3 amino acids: CASSPGSRGEKLFF. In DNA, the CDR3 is TGTGCCAGCAGCCCCGGGAGCCGGGGTGAAAAACTGTTTTTT.

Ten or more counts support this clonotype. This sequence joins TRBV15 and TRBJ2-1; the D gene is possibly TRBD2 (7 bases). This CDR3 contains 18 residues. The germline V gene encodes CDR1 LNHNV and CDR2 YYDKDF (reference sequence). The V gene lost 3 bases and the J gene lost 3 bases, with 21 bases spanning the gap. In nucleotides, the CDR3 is TGTGCCACCAGCAGTTCCCTATTTGGGGGGGGCAGCTACAATGAGCAGTTCTTC. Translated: CATSSSLFGGGSYNEQFF.

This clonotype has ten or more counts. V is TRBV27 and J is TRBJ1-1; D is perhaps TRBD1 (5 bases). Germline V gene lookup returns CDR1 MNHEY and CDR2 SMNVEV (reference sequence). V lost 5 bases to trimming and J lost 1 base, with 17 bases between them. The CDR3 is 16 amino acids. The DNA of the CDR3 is TGTGCCAGCAGTCCGAAGGGGAAAACCTGGAACACTGAAGCTTTCTTT. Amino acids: CASSPKGKTWNTEAFF.

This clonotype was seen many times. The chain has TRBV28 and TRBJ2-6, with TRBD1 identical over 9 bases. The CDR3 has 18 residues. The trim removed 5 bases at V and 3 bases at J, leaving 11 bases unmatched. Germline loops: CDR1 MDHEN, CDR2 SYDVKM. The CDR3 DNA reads TGTGCCAGCAGTCTCCCGGGACAGGGAGGGTTTGGGGCCAACGTCCTGACTTTC. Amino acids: CASSLPGQGGFGANVLTF.

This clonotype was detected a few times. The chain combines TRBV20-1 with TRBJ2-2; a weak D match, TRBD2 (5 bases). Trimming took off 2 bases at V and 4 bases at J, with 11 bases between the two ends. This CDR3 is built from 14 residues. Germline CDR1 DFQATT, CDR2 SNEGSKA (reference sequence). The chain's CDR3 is CSARPYEGTGELFF. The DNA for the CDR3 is TGCAGTGCTAGACCGTACGAGGGCACCGGGGAGCTGTTTTTT.

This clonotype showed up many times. The CDR3 region has the DNA TGTGCCAGCAGCGTAGACATGATATTCTCCTACAATGAGCAGTTCTTC. It translates to CASSVDMIFSYNEQFF. The rearrangement uses TRBV9 and TRBJ2-1, with D uncertain. Germline-derived CDR1 and CDR2 are SGDLS and YYNGEE. CDR3 length equals 16 residues. V lost 0 bases to trimming and J lost 0 bases, with 10 bases between them.

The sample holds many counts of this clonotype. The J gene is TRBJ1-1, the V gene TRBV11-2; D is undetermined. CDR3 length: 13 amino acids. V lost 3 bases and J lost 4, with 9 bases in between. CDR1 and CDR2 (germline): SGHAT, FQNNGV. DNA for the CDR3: TGTGCCAGCAGCTTCGCCCTCGCCACTGAAGCTTTCTTT. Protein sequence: CASSFALATEAFF.

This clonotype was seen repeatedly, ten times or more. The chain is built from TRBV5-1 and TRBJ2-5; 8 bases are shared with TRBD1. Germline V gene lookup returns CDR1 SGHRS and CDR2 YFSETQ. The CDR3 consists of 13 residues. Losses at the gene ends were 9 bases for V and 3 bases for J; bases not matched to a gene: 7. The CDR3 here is CATKDREEETQYF. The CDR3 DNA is TGCGCCACTAAGGACAGGGAAGAAGAGACCCAGTACTTC.

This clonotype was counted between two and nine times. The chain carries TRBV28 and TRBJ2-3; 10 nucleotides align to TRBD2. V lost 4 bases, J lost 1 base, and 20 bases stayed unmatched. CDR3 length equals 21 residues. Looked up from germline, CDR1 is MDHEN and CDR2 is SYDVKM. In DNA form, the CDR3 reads TGTGCCAGCAGTTCACATTTACGGAGCGGGAGGGCCCGAGGGGGCACAGATACGCAGTATTTT. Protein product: CASSSHLRSGRARGGTDTQYF. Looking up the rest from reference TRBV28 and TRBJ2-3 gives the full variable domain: DVKVTQSSRYLVKRTGEKVFLECVQDMDHENMFWYRQDPGLGLRLIYFSYDVKMKEKGDIPEGYSVSREKKERFSLILESASTNQTSMYLCASSSHLRSGRARGGTDTQYFGPGTRLTVL.

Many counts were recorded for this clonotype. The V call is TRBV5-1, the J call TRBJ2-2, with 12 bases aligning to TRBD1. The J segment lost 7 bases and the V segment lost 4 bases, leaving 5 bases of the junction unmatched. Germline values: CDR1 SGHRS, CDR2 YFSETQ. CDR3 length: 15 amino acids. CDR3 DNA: TGCGCCAGCAGCCAGGGACAGGGGGCGATCGGGGAGCTGTTTTTT. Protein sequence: CASSQGQGAIGELFF.

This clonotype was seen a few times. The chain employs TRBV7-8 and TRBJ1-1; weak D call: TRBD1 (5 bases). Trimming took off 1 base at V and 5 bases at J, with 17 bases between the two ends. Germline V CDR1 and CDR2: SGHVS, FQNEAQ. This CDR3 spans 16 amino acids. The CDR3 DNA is TGTGCCAGCAGCTTAGGGGGGGGACCCGTAAGGACTGAAGCTTTCTTT. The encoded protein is CASSLGGGPVRTEAFF.

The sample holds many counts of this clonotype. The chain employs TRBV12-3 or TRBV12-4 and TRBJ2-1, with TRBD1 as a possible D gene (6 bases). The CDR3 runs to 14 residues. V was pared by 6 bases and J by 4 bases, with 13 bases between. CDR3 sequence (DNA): TGTGCCAGCAGCGACAGGAAGGGGTACAATGAGCAGTTCTTC. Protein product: CASSDRKGYNEQFF.

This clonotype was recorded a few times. CDR3 sequence (DNA): TGTGCCAGCAGTGAAGGGCGCGGAGTCCTCTCCTACGAGCAGTACTTC. It is translated as CASSEGRGVLSYEQYF. The chain couples TRBV6-1 to TRBJ2-7; no reliable D call. Germline V lookup: CDR1 MNHNS, CDR2 SASEGT. This CDR3 is built from 16 residues. V was clipped by 1 base and J by 0 bases, with 13 bases between them.

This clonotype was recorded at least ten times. The CDR3 DNA is TGTGCCAGCAGTCGGCAGGGAGTCAATCAGCCCCAGCATTTT. Translated: CASSRQGVNQPQHF. The V gene is TRBV2, the J gene TRBJ1-5; D might be TRBD1 (5 bases). There are 14 residues in the CDR3. V gave up 5 bases and J gave up 3 bases, with 11 bases separating them. CDR1 and CDR2 from the germline V gene are SNHLY and FYNNEI.

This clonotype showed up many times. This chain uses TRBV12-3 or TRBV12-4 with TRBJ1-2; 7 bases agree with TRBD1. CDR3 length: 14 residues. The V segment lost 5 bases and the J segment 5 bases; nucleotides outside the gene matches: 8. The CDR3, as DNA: TGTGCCAGCAGTCCCCCCGGACAGGAGTATGGCTACACCTTC. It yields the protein CASSPPGQEYGYTF.

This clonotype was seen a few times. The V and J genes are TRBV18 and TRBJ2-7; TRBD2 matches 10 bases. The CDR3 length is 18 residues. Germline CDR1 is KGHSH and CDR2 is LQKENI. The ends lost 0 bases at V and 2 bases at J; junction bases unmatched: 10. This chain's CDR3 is CASSPPTSAGGGTYEQYF. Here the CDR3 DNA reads TGTGCCAGCTCACCACCAACCTCAGCGGGGGGGGGCACCTACGAGCAGTACTTC.

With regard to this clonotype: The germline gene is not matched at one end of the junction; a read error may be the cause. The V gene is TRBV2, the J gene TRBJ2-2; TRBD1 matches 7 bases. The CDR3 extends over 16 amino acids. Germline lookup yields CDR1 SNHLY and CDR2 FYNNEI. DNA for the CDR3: TGTGCCAGCAGTCTGGACAGGACACAGGACACCGGGGAGCTGCTTTTT. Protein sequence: CASSLDRTQDTGELLF.